The present entry profiles one T cell receptor (beta chain) with its context. V was trimmed by 4 bases and J by 0 bases, leaving 12 bases between them. The CDR3 runs to 15 residues. Germline V lookup: CDR1 MNHEY, CDR2 SVGAGI. A sample-barcoded 5' primer and a J-beta primer mix were used in a second PCR of roughly 7 to 12 cycles. In TCRdb, the 5' RACE reads were re-called with MiXCR into one record per CDR3 protein. The sample yields approximately 1,700,000 distinct CDR3 sequences, 30% to 40% seen once. The sample belongs to a study of blood T cells in healthy people across ages. The origin of this receptor is a human donor in good health. This rearrangement joins TRBV6-5 to TRBJ1-2; no clear D. Sample: blood. The CDR3 coding sequence is TGTGCCAGCAGTTTCGCTCAAGGCGCTAACTATGGCTACACCTTC. It codes for CASSFAQGANYGYTF.